The entry below gives a single TCR beta chain sequence along with its context. Its antigen is unknown. This record comes from a study of beta chain features in type 1 diabetes. Isolated RNA was reverse transcribed in full, so expressed TCRB transcripts were sequenced. Sequenced by immunoSEQ multiplex PCR; TCRdb stores in-frame clones only, minus some. The sample contains about 710,000 clones, over 11% of which appear only once. CDR1 is GTSNPN, CDR2 SVGIG, per germline (reference sequence). There are 15 residues in the CDR3. V dropped 2 bases and J dropped 4; count of bases not matched to a gene: 4. Points from the study as a whole: For Type 1 diabetes patients, all four CD4+ subsets carried TCRB CDR3s that were moderately but significantly shorter.

Sequencing used naive CD4+ T cells from blood. The chain has TRBV30 and TRBJ2-1, with 11 bases matching TRBD2. This TCR came from a man between 18 and 35 years old with type 1 diabetes. In DNA, the CDR3 is TGTGCCTGGAGTCCGACTAGCGGGAATTACAATGAGCAGTTCTTC. It is translated as CAWSPTSGNYNEQFF. The complete variable domain, with remaining parts taken from reference TRBV30 and TRBJ2-1, reads SQTIHQWPATLVQPVGSPLSLECTVEGTSNPNLYWYRQAAGRGLQLLFYSVGIGQISSEVPQNLSASRPQDRQFILSSKKLLLSDSGFYLCAWSPTSGNYNEQFFGPGTRLTVL.